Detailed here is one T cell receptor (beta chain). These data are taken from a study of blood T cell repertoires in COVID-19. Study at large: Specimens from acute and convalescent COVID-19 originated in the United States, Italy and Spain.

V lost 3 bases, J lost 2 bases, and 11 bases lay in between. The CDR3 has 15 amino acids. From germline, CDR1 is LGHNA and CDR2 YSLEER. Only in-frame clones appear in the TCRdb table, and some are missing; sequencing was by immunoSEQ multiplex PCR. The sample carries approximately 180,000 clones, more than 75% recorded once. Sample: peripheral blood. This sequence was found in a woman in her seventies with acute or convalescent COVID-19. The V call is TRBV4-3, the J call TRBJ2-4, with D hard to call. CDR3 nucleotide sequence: TGCGCCAGCAGCCAGCTGACTGGAACCAAAAACATTCAGTACTTC. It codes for CASSQLTGTKNIQYF.